The subject of this entry is one T cell receptor (beta chain). V lost 5 bases and J lost 0; bases outside the gene matches: 11. The CDR3 spans 17 residues. These data originate in a study of T cells in Graves' hyperthyroidism and ophthalmopathy. There were TCR beta CDR3 regions amplified from RNA transcripts. TCR CDR3 underwent first-round RT-PCR with the HTBI primer set. TCRdb processed the multiplex PCR reads anew with MiXCR; each CDR3 protein has one entry. Here the sample spans approximately 380,000 distinct CDR3 sequences, about 18% being singletons. Input material: blood. The origin of this receptor is a woman between 18 and 29 years old with Graves' hyperthyroidism. This chain uses TRBV12-3 or TRBV12-4 with TRBJ2-7, with 9 nucleotides matching TRBD2. The CDR3 sequence: CASSPGRAGGSSYEQYF. CDR3 in DNA: TGTGCCAGCAGTCCTGGGCGAGCGGGGGGAAGCTCCTACGAGCAGTACTTC.